These 13 T cell receptor beta chains share one sample of origin, sequenced in a study of OX40 agonist ivuxolimab in advanced cancers. The protocol was immunoSEQ multiplex PCR, while the TCRdb copy is restricted to in-frame clones and leaves out a portion. The data show over 85,000 clones, 87% seen once. Sequencing was performed on CD4+ or CD8+ T cells sorted from blood, taken in a trial of the OX40 agonist ivuxolimab. The receptors were sampled from an adult with an advanced solid tumor such as melanoma, head and neck, liver or kidney cancer.

This sequence joins TRBV18 and TRBJ1-5, with 9 bases that match TRBD1. The CDR3 spans 17 residues. CDR1 and CDR2 (germline): KGHSH, LQKENI. V lost 3 bases and J lost 4; bases outside the gene matches: 10. The DNA of the CDR3 is TGTGCCAGCTCACCCAACCGGGACAGGGCCTGGAATCAGCCCCAGCATTTT. It encodes CASSPNRDRAWNQPQHF.

The chain combines TRBV7-9 with TRBJ2-3; D might be TRBD2 (5 bases). CDR1 and CDR2 from the germline V gene are SEHNR and FQNEAQ (reference sequence). Trimming left V 1 base short and J 6 bases short, with 5 bases between. There are 12 residues in the CDR3. CDR3 DNA sequence: TGTGCCAGCAGCTTAGGGAGGGATACGCAGTATTTT. Translating it yields CASSLGRDTQYF.

The V call is TRBV15, the J call TRBJ1-2; D call uncertain. Germline V gene sequence: CDR1 LNHNV, CDR2 YYDKDF (reference sequence). The CDR3 covers 12 residues. V was shortened by 1 base and J by 0 bases, with 0 bases between the two germline ends. As DNA, the CDR3 is TGTGCCACCAGCAGAGCTAACTATGGCTACACCTTC. This sequence encodes CATSRANYGYTF.

V is TRBV7-2 and J is TRBJ1-2; 8 bases fit TRBD1. Germline CDR1 and CDR2: SGHTA and FQGNSA. CDR3 size: 13 residues. V lost 0 bases and J lost 7; bases outside the gene matches: 1. The CDR3 loop reads CASSLARGPGYTF. The CDR3 bases are TGTGCCAGCAGCTTAGCCAGGGGGCCTGGCTACACCTTC.

The rearrangement uses TRBV25-1 and TRBJ1-2, with 11 positions matching TRBD1. CDR1 and CDR2 from the germline V gene are MGHDK and SYGVNS. CDR3 length equals 16 residues. The V segment lost 2 bases and the J segment 8 bases; nucleotides outside the gene matches: 10. CDR3 in amino acids: CASSEGGTGGARGYTF. The CDR3 DNA reads as TGTGCCAGCAGTGAAGGGGGGACAGGGGGAGCGCGGGGCTACACCTTC.

The rearrangement uses TRBV14 and TRBJ2-3, with 11 positions matching TRBD1. CDR1 is SGHDN and CDR2 is FVKESK in the germline V gene. CDR3 size: 18 residues. V lost 2 bases, J lost 4 bases, and 11 bases stayed unmatched. This CDR3 is CASSQLSGQGAIADTQYF. DNA for the CDR3: TGTGCCAGCAGCCAACTTTCAGGACAGGGGGCGATCGCAGATACGCAGTATTTT.

V gene TRBV7-9 combines with J gene TRBJ1-2; unclear D gene. This CDR3 is 17 amino acids long. The V gene's germline CDR1 is SEHNR and CDR2 FQNEAQ (reference sequence). V lost 5 bases to trimming and J lost 0 bases, with 19 bases between them. CDR3 bases: TGTGCCAGCAGCCCACCCGGCTCCTGGGCCGCTAACTATGGCTACACCTTC. Its translation is CASSPPGSWAANYGYTF.

This chain uses TRBV14 with TRBJ2-1; D possibly uses TRBD1 or TRBD2 (5 bases each). Trimming pared 3 bases from V and 8 bases from J, leaving 14 bases between. The CDR3 covers 14 residues. Germline CDR1 and CDR2: SGHDN and FVKESK. CDR3 residues: CASSQNGMGDEQFF. CDR3 sequence (DNA): TGTGCCAGCAGCCAGAACGGCATGGGGGATGAGCAGTTCTTC.

V usage is TRBV7-3 and J usage is TRBJ2-1, with TRBD2 matching 8 bases. V was clipped by 4 bases and J by 5 bases; unmatched bases: 7. From germline, CDR1 is SGHTA and CDR2 FQGTGA. The CDR3 spans 15 residues. In DNA form, the CDR3 reads TGTGCCAGCAGCTCCGGGGGGGCAGCAAACAATGAGCAGTTCTTC. Encoded protein: CASSSGGAANNEQFF.

The CDR3 nucleotides are TGTGCCAGCAGCCGCAAAACTACAGGGTCCCCTTCCTACGAGCAGTACTTC. Protein sequence: CASSRKTTGSPSYEQYF. The rearrangement joins TRBV27 to TRBJ2-7; a weak D match, TRBD1 (6 bases). CDR3 length: 17 amino acids. Germline CDR1 reads MNHEY; CDR2 reads SMNVEV (reference sequence). Trimming took off 6 bases at V and 1 base at J, with 22 bases between the two ends.

V and J are TRBV5-6 and TRBJ2-1; 12 nucleotides align to TRBD1. Germline loops: CDR1 SGHDT, CDR2 YYEEEE. CDR3 size: 16 residues. The V gene end was trimmed by 3 bases and the J gene end by 7 bases; junction bases not matched to a gene: 8. The CDR3 region is CASSWSGTGGLNEQFF. The CDR3, as DNA: TGTGCCAGCAGCTGGTCCGGGACAGGGGGCTTAAATGAGCAGTTCTTC.

The chain uses TRBV6-6 and TRBJ1-1; possibly TRBD1 for D (5 bases). Germline V gene data show CDR1 as MNHNY and CDR2 as SVGAGI (reference sequence). This CDR3 has 13 amino acids. Trimming removed 2 bases from V and 7 bases from J, with 11 bases in between. This CDR3 reads CASSYGATGEAFF. For the CDR3, the DNA is TGTGCCAGCAGTTACGGGGCAACCGGTGAAGCTTTCTTT.

The chain combines TRBV7-9 with TRBJ1-2; D call uncertain. The CDR3 is made up of 12 amino acids. Germline CDR1 is SEHNR and CDR2 is FQNEAQ (reference sequence). V was clipped by 3 bases and J by 5 bases, with 7 bases between them. CDR3 DNA sequence: TGTGCCAGCAGCTTCCGTAGTTATGGCTACACCTTC. This encodes CASSFRSYGYTF.